Included here is one T cell receptor (beta chain) sequence, with context. The antigen is unknown. The data derive from a study of T cell repertoires in cytomegalovirus infection. CDR3 length equals 16 residues. Germline V gene data show CDR1 as MNHEY and CDR2 as SVGAGI. Germline trimming cut 2 bases from V and 4 bases from J; bases unmatched to any gene: 6. TCRdb reprocessed the reads via MiXCR and lists one record per CDR3 protein. Of approximately 1,000,000 distinct CDR3 sequences listed, under 40% are singletons. V and J are TRBV6-5 and TRBJ2-1; 9 bases are shared with TRBD2. The TCR originated in a human donor in good health (CMV status not recorded). Some clones in this sample may be carry-over from other donors' samples. The sample in question was cultured CD8+ T cells from PBMCs, obtained from culture after CMV antigen stimulation. CDR3 DNA: TGTGCCAGCAGTTACGGATTAGCGGGGGAGTACAATGAGCAGTTCTTC. This gives the protein CASSYGLAGEYNEQFF.